The source of this TCR beta chain is a study of memory CD4+ T cells and cytomegalovirus serostatus. On this clone itself: What it binds is not known.

The CDR3 covers 15 residues. Germline assignment: CDR1 SGHTA and CDR2 FQGTGA. V was shortened by 5 bases and J by 6 bases, with 14 bases between the two germline ends. Study results and limitations: Each of 55 to 80 CMV-associated TCRbeta sequences occurred in one to five individuals.

TCRdb's table, derived via immunoSEQ multiplex PCR, lists solely in-frame clones and lacks some. The data contain some 56,000 clones, around 76% of them singletons. Single viable CD3+CD4+CD8-CD45RO+ cells were sorted as the memory CD4+ T cells. This clonotype was sampled from an adult in good health and CMV-seronegative. The V call is TRBV7-3, the J call TRBJ1-6; D possibly corresponds to TRBD1 (5 bases). Sequenced material: memory CD4+ T cells from blood. CDR3 sequence: CASSPGARGNSPLHF. The CDR3 DNA reads TGTGCCAGCAGCCCCGGGGCGCGGGGTAATTCACCCCTCCACTTT.